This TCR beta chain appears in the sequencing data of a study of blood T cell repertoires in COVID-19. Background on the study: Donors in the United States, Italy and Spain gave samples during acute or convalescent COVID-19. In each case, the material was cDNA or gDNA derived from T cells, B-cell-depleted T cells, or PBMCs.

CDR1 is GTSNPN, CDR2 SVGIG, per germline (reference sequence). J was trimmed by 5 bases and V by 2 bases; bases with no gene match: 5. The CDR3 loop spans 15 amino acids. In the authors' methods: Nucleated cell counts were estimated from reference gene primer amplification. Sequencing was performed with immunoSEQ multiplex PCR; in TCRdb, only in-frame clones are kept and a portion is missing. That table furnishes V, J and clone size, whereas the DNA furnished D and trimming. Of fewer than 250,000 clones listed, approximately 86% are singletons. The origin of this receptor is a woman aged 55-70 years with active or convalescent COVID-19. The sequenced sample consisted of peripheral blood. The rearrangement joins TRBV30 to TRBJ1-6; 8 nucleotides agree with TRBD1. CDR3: CAWSKVTGDNSPLHF. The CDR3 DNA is TGTGCCTGGAGTAAGGTGACAGGGGATAATTCACCCCTCCACTTT.